Shown below are 17 T cell receptor beta chains from a single sample sequenced in a study of blood T cells in healthy people across ages. It was with a sample-barcoded 5' primer and a J-beta primer mix that a second PCR of roughly 7 to 12 cycles was run. TCRdb reprocessed the 5' RACE reads via MiXCR and lists one record per CDR3 protein. The profile shows fewer than 600,000 distinct CDR3 sequences, over 25% of them singletons. Separately, the same data were catalogued under a study of T cells of mothers and their children.

Source material: blood. The receptors originated from a boy aged 2 to 10 in good health.

The gene calls are TRBV20-1 and TRBJ2-1; the D gene could be TRBD1 or TRBD2 (5 bases each). V was pared by 5 bases and J by 8 bases, with 28 bases between. The CDR3 length is 17 residues. Germline CDR1 DFQATT, CDR2 SNEGSKA (reference sequence). CDR3 DNA: TGCAGTGCTCCAAGCTTCGAGGGGATTTCGGGTTTGGATGAGCAGTTCTTC. Translated: CSAPSFEGISGLDEQFF.

This chain connects TRBV10-3 to TRBJ2-3; 9 bases align to TRBD1. Trimming took 10 bases from V and 3 from J; bases not matched to a gene: 8. The CDR3 totals 14 residues. The germline V gene encodes CDR1 ENHRY and CDR2 SYGVKD. CDR3: CATAGQGMTDTQYF. As DNA, the CDR3 is TGTGCCACCGCGGGACAGGGTATGACAGATACGCAGTATTTT.

This clonotype was seen a handful of times. The V call is TRBV30, the J call TRBJ2-2, with 13 bases lining up with TRBD2. V dropped 3 bases and J dropped 5; count of bases not matched to a gene: 9. The CDR3 covers 17 residues. The germline V gene has CDR1 GTSNPN and CDR2 SVGIG (reference sequence). The CDR3 DNA reads TGTGCCTGGAGGACTAGCGGGGGGACCCGGCGGACCGGGGAGCTGTTTTTT. Translation gives CAWRTSGGTRRTGELFF.

The chain recombines TRBV6-2 or TRBV6-3 with TRBJ2-7; a possible D gene is TRBD2 (5 bases). The V end lost 6 bases, the J end lost 2 bases, and 17 bases lay between the germline ends. Germline CDR1 reads MNHEY; CDR2 reads SVGEGT. This CDR3 spans 15 amino acids. Here the CDR3 DNA reads TGTGCCAGCAGGCGAGGGCGGGCCGCCGCCTACGAGCAGTACTTC. This codes for CASRRGRAAAYEQYF.

In its sample, this clonotype was seen many times. The chain uses TRBV7-9 and TRBJ2-5; 7 bases map to TRBD1. J lost 4 bases, V lost 4 bases, and 0 bases had no gene match. The germline V gene has CDR1 SEHNR and CDR2 FQNEAQ (reference sequence). This CDR3 is built from 12 residues. As DNA, the CDR3 is TGTGCCAGCAGCTACAGGGGAGAGACCCAGTACTTC. It codes for CASSYRGETQYF.

The chain combines TRBV6-2 or TRBV6-3 with TRBJ2-1, with 7 bases aligning to TRBD1. The CDR3 has 15 residues. J was trimmed by 9 bases and V by 5 bases; bases with no gene match: 13. Germline lookup yields CDR1 MNHEY and CDR2 SVGEGT. Here the CDR3 DNA reads TGTGCCAGCAGTCCGGTAGACAGGGTGTATAGTGAGCAGTTCTTC. Translation gives CASSPVDRVYSEQFF.

This clonotype was seen many times. This rearrangement joins TRBV12-3 or TRBV12-4 to TRBJ2-5, with 9 bases fitting TRBD2. The length of the CDR3 is 16 residues. V dropped 1 base and J dropped 2; count of bases not matched to a gene: 5. The CDR3, as DNA: TGTGCCAGCAGTTTAGTCCTAGCGGGGCCACAAGAGACCCAGTACTTC. Its protein is CASSLVLAGPQETQYF.

This clonotype was counted a single time. This chain uses TRBV3-1 with TRBJ2-5; no firm D call. Germline V gene lookup returns CDR1 LGHDT and CDR2 YNNKEL (reference sequence). The CDR3 consists of 8 residues. The V end was cut by 11 bases, the J end by 5 bases, with 3 bases between. CDR3 sequence reads: CAEETQYF. The DNA of the CDR3 is TGTGCCGAGGAGACCCAGTACTTC.

This clonotype was counted a few times. At one end the junction does not follow the germline gene, possibly because of a read error. J is TRBJ2-5 and V is TRBV7-7; D gene uncertain. The CDR3 contains 15 residues. CDR1 is SSHAT, CDR2 FNYEAQ, per germline (reference sequence). The CDR3 is CASSLGGPTQETQYF. The CDR3 DNA reads TGTGCTAGCAGCTTAGGCGGACCGACCCAAGAGACCCAGTACTTC. The variable domain in full, with the rest retrieved from reference TRBV7-7 and TRBJ2-5, is GAGVSQSPRYKVTKRGQDVTLRCDPISSHATLYWYQQALGQGPEFLTYFNYEAQPDKSGLPSDRFSAERPEGSISTLTIQRTEQRDSAMYRCASSLGGPTQETQYFGPGTRLLVL.

In this sample, this clonotype turned up a few times. The chain employs TRBV18 and TRBJ1-2; 8 nucleotides agree with TRBD1. Per germline, CDR1 KGHSH and CDR2 LQKENI. V lost 2 bases, J lost 4 bases, and 6 bases stayed unmatched. The length of the CDR3 is 15 residues. This CDR3 is CASSPADGTGYGYTF. The CDR3, as DNA: TGTGCCAGCTCACCAGCGGACGGGACAGGCTATGGCTACACCTTC.

The rearrangement links TRBV21-1 to TRBJ2-5; the D call TRBD2 from the table was never checked on the DNA. TRBV21-1 is annotated as a pseudogene. The CDR3 extends over 15 amino acids. For the CDR3, the DNA is TGTGCCAGCAACTCAAAGTCCGCGGCAAGGGAGACCCAGTACTTC. Its translation is CASNSKSAARETQYF.

About this clonotype: A read error may account for a junction end that differs from germline. The rearrangement uses TRBV29-1 and TRBJ2-5, with D possibly matching TRBD1 (5 bases). The CDR3 spans 13 residues. Germline values: CDR1 SQVTM, CDR2 ANQGSEA. As DNA, the CDR3 is TGCAGCGAGCTGACAGTGGGGATGGAGACCCTGTACTTC. Its protein is CSELTVGMETLYF.

This clonotype was observed a handful of times. The chain uses TRBV3-1 and TRBJ2-1, with TRBD2 matching 10 bases. This CDR3 is 13 amino acids long. After removal of 3 bases from V and 9 bases from J, the junction contained 2 bases not matched to a gene. Germline V gives CDR1 LGHDT, CDR2 YNNKEL (reference sequence). The CDR3 here is CASSQLAGAEQFF. CDR3 sequence (DNA): TGTGCCAGCAGCCAGCTAGCGGGGGCTGAGCAGTTCTTC.

There are a few counts of this clonotype. The chain carries TRBV5-1 and TRBJ2-1; D is undetermined. Trimming pared 1 base from V and 0 bases from J, leaving 5 bases between. The length of the CDR3 is 14 residues. Germline V gene data show CDR1 as SGHRS and CDR2 as YFSETQ. As DNA, the CDR3 is TGCGCCAGCAGCTTGAGGGTCTCCTACAATGAGCAGTTCTTC. It encodes CASSLRVSYNEQFF.

This chain joins TRBV20-1 and TRBJ2-5; D call uncertain. Between the trimmed V and J ends, which lost 5 bases and 3 bases, there was a span of 13 bases. This CDR3 is built from 13 residues. The germline V gene has CDR1 DFQATT and CDR2 SNEGSKA (reference sequence). The CDR3 spells CSAPPGREETQYF. The DNA for the CDR3 is TGCAGTGCTCCACCAGGACGGGAAGAGACCCAGTACTTC.

In this sample, this clonotype turned up a few times. The chain recombines TRBV20-1 with TRBJ2-5; the match to TRBD1 covers 8 bases. The junction had 4 bases not matched to a gene; V was cut back by 6 bases and J by 4 bases. Germline V gene lookup returns CDR1 DFQATT and CDR2 SNEGSKA (reference sequence). The CDR3 is 12 amino acids. CDR3 DNA sequence: TGCAGTGCCAGGGGGCTTGGAGAGACCCAGTACTTC. Its translation: CSARGLGETQYF.

This clonotype was seen a handful of times. The chain combines TRBV20-1 with TRBJ2-5, with TRBD2 as a possible D gene (6 bases). Trimming left V 0 bases short and J 5 bases short, with 22 bases between. This CDR3 comprises 17 residues. Germline V gene sequence: CDR1 DFQATT, CDR2 SNEGSKA (reference sequence). The CDR3 sequence is CSARDQSGRGPPETQYF. CDR3 nucleotides: TGCAGTGCTAGAGATCAATCAGGGCGGGGACCCCCCGAGACCCAGTACTTC.